Listed below are T cell receptor beta chains from one sample, sequenced in a study of shared clonotypes between healthy human individuals. Produced via immunoSEQ multiplex PCR; TCRdb's table is partial and in-frame only. The data hold some 1,400,000 clones, with roughly 96% observed a single time. Material: naive CD4+ T cells sorted from blood. These TCRs come from a man aged 30-40 years in good health. CDR3s include the opening cysteine and the closing phenylalanine or tryptophan. Each record gives: clone size, D gene, J gene, V gene, CDR3 DNA, CDR3 protein. D genes are given only for firm matches. Clone sizes are given selectively: once, few, many, or a class where the clone is expanded.

size: .
D: .
J: TRBJ2-7
V: TRBV5-4
DNA: TGTGCCAGCAGCCCCGCCACGGGACAATCCTACGAGCAGTACTTC
CDR3: CASSPATGQSYEQYF

size: once
D: .
J: TRBJ2-7
V: TRBV11-2
DNA: TGTGCCAGCAGCCTGACAGACCCCTCCTACGAGCAGTACTTC
CDR3: CASSLTDPSYEQYF

size: .
D: TRBD2
J: TRBJ2-2
V: TRBV5-1
DNA: TGCGCCAGCAGCCGGACTAGCGGAGAGACGGGGGAGCTGTTTTTT
CDR3: CASSRTSGETGELFF

size: .
D: .
J: TRBJ2-2
V: TRBV7-9
DNA: TGTGCCAGCAGCTTAACGGGTAACACCGGGGAGCTGTTTTTT
CDR3: CASSLTGNTGELFF

size: .
D: TRBD2
J: TRBJ2-7
V: TRBV7-4
DNA: TGTGCCAGCAGCTTACGGGTTAGAGCGGGAGAGGCCTACGAGCAGTACTTC
CDR3: CASSLRVRAGEAYEQYF

size: .
D: .
J: TRBJ2-7
V: TRBV7-2
DNA: TGTGCCAGCAGCTTAACAAGGACCTACGAGCAGTACTTC
CDR3: CASSLTRTYEQYF

size: .
D: TRBD1
J: TRBJ1-3
V: TRBV5-1
DNA: TGCGCCAGCAGTTTGAGAGGGGGCTCCGTCTCTGGAAACACCATATATTTT
CDR3: CASSLRGGSVSGNTIYF

size: .
D: .
J: TRBJ1-1
V: TRBV5-4
DNA: TGTGCCAGCAGCTTGGATCTGGGCAGGGGTTCCGCTGAAGCTTTCTTT
CDR3: CASSLDLGRGSAEAFF

size: .
D: .
J: TRBJ2-5
V: TRBV4-2
DNA: TGTGCCAGCAGCCACTCTGACAGCCAAGAGACCCAGTACTTC
CDR3: CASSHSDSQETQYF

size: .
D: .
J: TRBJ1-2
V: TRBV28
DNA: TGTGCCAGCAGTTTAGAAGCACTCGGGGGCTACACCTTC
CDR3: CASSLEALGGYTF

size: .
D: .
J: TRBJ1-2
V: TRBV18
DNA: TGTGCCAGCTCACCGACTTCCGGGACGCATGGCTACACCTTC
CDR3: CASSPTSGTHGYTF

size: .
D: .
J: TRBJ2-7
V: TRBV2
DNA: TGTGCCAGCAAATCGGAGAGGTCGAGCTCCTACGAGCAGTACTTC
CDR3: CASKSERSSSYEQYF

size: .
D: .
J: TRBJ2-3
V: TRBV2
DNA: TGTGCCAGCAGAGAGGCGGGTGGGACAGATACGCAGTATTTT
CDR3: CASREAGGTDTQYF